What follows is one T cell receptor beta chain and its context. The source of the sample is a study of blood T cell repertoires in COVID-19. As for the study in general: Some COVID-19 samples were acute and others convalescent; all came from the United States, Italy and Spain.

In the source study's methods: By means of reference gene primer amplification, nucleated cell counts were estimated. The protocol was immunoSEQ multiplex PCR, while the TCRdb copy is restricted to in-frame clones and leaves out a portion. The DNA was the basis for D and trimming; V, J and clone size are from that table. This sample carries 300,000 or so clones, approximately 90% of them seen once, and the ten largest clones take roughly 7%. The trim removed 0 bases at V and 2 bases at J, leaving 8 bases unmatched. CDR3 size: 18 residues. Germline CDR1 reads KGHSH; CDR2 reads LQKENI. Sequences were obtained from peripheral blood. This sequence was found in a woman younger than 45 who had recovered from COVID-19. The J gene is TRBJ2-3, the V gene TRBV18; 10 bases are shared with TRBD2. CDR3: CASSPPRGSGGITDTQYF. The CDR3 DNA reads TGTGCCAGCTCACCACCCCGTGGTAGCGGGGGGATCACAGATACGCAGTATTTT.